What follows describes a single T cell receptor beta chain. The antigen is undetermined. This specimen comes from a study of OX40 agonist ivuxolimab in advanced cancers. Overall study context: Given to patients was ivuxolimab, an agonistic anti-OX40 (CD134) antibody. Treatment received earlier with anti-PD-1, anti-PD-L1 or anti-CTLA-4 agents was allowed, and more than 30% had some.

Looked up from germline, CDR1 is MNHEY and CDR2 is SVGAGI. The CDR3 has 14 amino acids. Trimming shortened V by 0 bases and J by 4 bases, and 9 bases separated the two germline ends. General study results and limits: The investigators did not determine what antigen specificity the expanded peripheral T cells had.

Using immunoSEQ multiplex PCR, the repertoire was profiled, and TCRdb retains in-frame clones only, with some absent. This sample has 22,000 or so clones, with roughly 80% found just once. The sample here was CD4+ or CD8+ T cells sorted from blood, taken in a trial of the OX40 agonist ivuxolimab. The chain combines TRBV6-5 with TRBJ1-2; D is possibly TRBD1 (6 bases). The origin of this receptor is an adult with an advanced solid tumor such as melanoma, head and neck, liver or kidney cancer. CDR3 sequence reads: CASSYSPGAYGYTF. The CDR3 nucleotides read TGTGCCAGCAGTTACTCTCCAGGGGCCTATGGCTACACCTTC.